These 18 T cell receptor beta chains were all obtained from the same sample, sequenced in a study of blood T cell repertoires in COVID-19. Repertoires were generated with immunoSEQ multiplex PCR, while TCRdb's copy carries only in-frame clones and drops some. The sample includes around 270,000 clones, roughly four fifths seen only once; the top ten take about a sixth. The sample was peripheral blood. The receptors were gathered from a person aged 70 to 79 with COVID-19, enrolled during active disease.

The chain recombines TRBV7-2 with TRBJ1-5, with a weak D call TRBD1 (5 bases). V was trimmed by 4 bases and J by 4 bases, leaving 8 bases between them. The germline CDR1 and CDR2 sequences are SGHTA and FQGNSA. The CDR3 is made up of 13 amino acids. In DNA form, the CDR3 reads TGTGCCAGCAGCTCGACAGTTAATCAGCCCCAGCATTTT. Protein: CASSSTVNQPQHF.

This clone appeared a few times. The CDR3 spells CASSDYHNTEAFF. In DNA form, the CDR3 reads TGTGCCAGCAGTGACTACCACAACACTGAAGCTTTCTTT. The V call is TRBV2, the J call TRBJ1-1; D is unresolved. Between the trimmed V and J ends, which lost 3 bases and 2 bases, there was a span of 7 bases. Germline V gene data show CDR1 as SNHLY and CDR2 as FYNNEI. This CDR3 spans 13 amino acids.

The rearrangement uses TRBV29-1 and TRBJ2-1, with 11 bases that match TRBD2. Germline values: CDR1 SQVTM, CDR2 ANQGSEA. The CDR3 is 13 amino acids. CDR3 loop: CATLAGGHNEQFF. The CDR3 nucleotides read TGCGCCACCCTAGCGGGGGGTCACAATGAGCAGTTCTTC.

The chain links TRBV5-1 to TRBJ2-2; 11 bases agree with TRBD2. This CDR3 has 17 amino acids. The junction had 10 bases not matched to a gene; V was cut back by 4 bases and J by 5 bases. Looked up from germline, CDR1 is SGHRS and CDR2 is YFSETQ. For the CDR3, the DNA is TGCGCCAGCAGCCTACAACTAGCGGGGGTTAGGACCGGGGAGCTGTTTTTT. Protein: CASSLQLAGVRTGELFF.

The CDR3 nucleotides are TGTGCCAGCAGCTTATCAGGGACACGGAACACTGAAGCTTTCTTT. Translating it yields CASSLSGTRNTEAFF. The chain links TRBV7-3 to TRBJ1-1; TRBD1 might be the D (6 bases). CDR1 SGHTA and CDR2 FQGTGA come from the germline V gene. This CDR3 contains 15 residues. V shed 2 bases and J shed 1 base, with 11 bases lying between them. Combining the CDR3 with reference TRBV7-3 and TRBJ1-1 gives the whole variable domain GAGVSQTPSNKVTEKGKYVELRCDPISGHTALYWYRQSLGQGPEFLIYFQGTGAADDSGLPNDRFFAVRPEGSVSTLKIQRTERGDSAVYLCASSLSGTRNTEAFFGQGTRLTVV.

The gene calls are TRBV9 and TRBJ1-4; D ambiguous. V was shortened by 0 bases and J by 3 bases, with 9 bases between the two germline ends. The CDR3 covers 15 residues. The germline gives CDR1 SGDLS, CDR2 YYNGEE. The CDR3: CASSVGGGSNEKLFF. In DNA form, the CDR3 reads TGTGCCAGCAGCGTAGGTGGCGGTTCTAATGAAAAACTGTTTTTT.

This sequence joins TRBV28 and TRBJ2-3; 15 nucleotides agree with TRBD2. Germline V lookup: CDR1 MDHEN, CDR2 SYDVKM. The J segment lost 1 base and the V segment lost 4 bases, leaving 12 bases of the junction unmatched. The CDR3 runs to 20 residues. CDR3 loop: CASSSTPGLAGGPRTDTQYF. The CDR3 DNA reads TGTGCCAGCAGTTCAACGCCGGGACTAGCGGGAGGACCGCGCACAGATACGCAGTATTTT.

The V gene is TRBV27, the J gene TRBJ2-5, with a weak D call TRBD2 (6 bases). Per germline, CDR1 MNHEY and CDR2 SMNVEV (reference sequence). The V gene lost 3 bases and the J gene lost 7 bases, with 6 bases spanning the gap. CDR3 size: 11 residues. CDR3 sequence reads: CASSLGGTQYF. CDR3 nucleotides: TGTGCCAGCAGTTTGGGAGGGACCCAGTACTTC.

The chain has TRBV5-1 and TRBJ2-5; D possibly corresponds to TRBD2 (5 bases). The CDR3 consists of 18 residues. CDR1 and CDR2 from the germline V gene are SGHRS and YFSETQ. V was pared by 0 bases and J by 5 bases, with 23 bases between. The CDR3 sequence is CASSLEPPRALLKETQYF. The DNA of the CDR3 is TGCGCCAGCAGCTTGGAGCCCCCGCGGGCCCTACTAAAGGAGACCCAGTACTTC.

This chain connects TRBV7-9 to TRBJ2-5; D might be TRBD2 (5 bases). V was cut by 8 bases and J by 1 base, with 11 bases left in between. Germline values: CDR1 SEHNR, CDR2 FQNEAQ (reference sequence). The CDR3 is 13 amino acids. The CDR3 coding sequence is TGTGCCAGCGGATCGGGATCCCAAGAGACCCAGTACTTC. Protein product: CASGSGSQETQYF. Full variable domain (remainder filled in from reference TRBV7-9 and TRBJ2-5): DTGVSQNPRHKITKRGQNVTFRCDPISEHNRLYWYRQTLGQGPEFLTYFQNEAQLEKSRLLSDRFSAERPKGSFSTLEIQRTEQGDSAMYLCASGSGSQETQYFGPGTRLLVL.

The genes are TRBV28 and TRBJ2-7, with 7 bases that match TRBD2. CDR1 and CDR2 (germline): MDHEN, SYDVKM. Trimming at V came to 2 bases and at J to 6 bases, leaving 10 bases not matched to a gene. The CDR3 spans 15 residues. The CDR3 protein is CASSLVGLDRGEQYF. For the CDR3, the DNA is TGTGCCAGCAGTTTAGTAGGACTAGATAGGGGCGAGCAGTACTTC.

The chain has TRBV5-3 and TRBJ2-6, with D possibly TRBD2 on 6 matching bases. TRBV5-3 is marked as an open reading frame, function uncertain. The CDR3 has 22 amino acids. V lost 0 bases and J 4 bases, leaving 29 bases between the germline ends. CDR3 loop: CARSLGLVDGGIIPSGANVLTF. CDR3 DNA sequence: TGTGCCAGAAGCTTGGGCCTCGTCGACGGGGGTATTATTCCGTCCGGGGCCAACGTCCTGACTTTC.

The rearrangement links TRBV4-1 to TRBJ2-2, with TRBD1 as a possible D gene (6 bases). The CDR3 is made up of 14 amino acids. Germline CDR1 MGHRA, CDR2 YSYEKL. Deletions cut 0 bases from V and 6 bases from J, with 8 bases between. Here the CDR3 reads CASSQEAGAGELFF. DNA of the CDR3: TGCGCCAGCAGCCAAGAGGCAGGGGCCGGGGAGCTGTTTTTT.

The rearrangement uses TRBV6-6 and TRBJ1-1; D is unclear. The CDR3 spans 13 residues. CDR1 MNHNY and CDR2 SVGAGI come from the germline V gene (reference sequence). V was pared by 7 bases and J by 2 bases, with 11 bases between. In DNA form, the CDR3 reads TGTGCCAGCATCAAGAGGAGAAACACTGAAGCTTTCTTT. Its protein is CASIKRRNTEAFF.

The rearrangement links TRBV6-1 to TRBJ1-5; weak D call: TRBD1 (5 bases). CDR1 MNHNS and CDR2 SASEGT come from the germline V gene. The CDR3 runs 15 residues. V dropped 2 bases and J dropped 6 bases, with 14 bases sitting between them. CDR3 region: CASSELSGGFQPQHF. The CDR3 DNA reads as TGTGCCAGCAGTGAATTGAGCGGGGGTTTTCAGCCCCAGCATTTT.

This clone was detected only a few times. The V call is TRBV5-4, the J call TRBJ2-7, with 7 nucleotides matching TRBD1. J was trimmed by 4 bases and V by 4 bases; bases with no gene match: 5. The CDR3 runs to 13 residues. Germline V lookup: CDR1 SGHNT, CDR2 YYREEE (reference sequence). The CDR3 here is CASSTGQRYEQYF. In DNA form, the CDR3 reads TGTGCCAGCAGCACGGGACAGAGATACGAGCAGTACTTC.

This sequence joins TRBV10-2 and TRBJ2-2, with TRBD2 matching 8 bases. V lost 6 bases to trimming and J lost 4 bases; unmatched junction nucleotides: 4. This CDR3 is 14 amino acids long. Germline V CDR1 and CDR2: WSHSY, SAAADI. The CDR3 region is CASSGTSGTGELFF. The DNA of the CDR3 is TGCGCCAGCAGCGGGACTAGTGGCACCGGGGAGCTGTTTTTT.

J is TRBJ2-3 and V is TRBV28; D ambiguous. Germline loops: CDR1 MDHEN, CDR2 SYDVKM. Trimming cost V 4 bases and J 1 base, with 9 bases left between them. The CDR3 runs to 14 residues. CDR3 amino acids: CASSYNRRTDTQYF. DNA for the CDR3: TGTGCCAGCAGTTATAACAGACGCACAGATACGCAGTATTTT.